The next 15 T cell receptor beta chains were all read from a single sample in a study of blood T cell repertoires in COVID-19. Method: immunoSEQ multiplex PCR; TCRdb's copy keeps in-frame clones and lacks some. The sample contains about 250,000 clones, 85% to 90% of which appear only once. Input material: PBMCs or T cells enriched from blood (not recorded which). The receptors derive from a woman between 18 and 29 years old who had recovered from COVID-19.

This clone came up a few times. CDR3 bases: TGTGCCAGCAGTGAATGGGGGACGGGGGGAGAAAAACTGTTTTTT. It codes for CASSEWGTGGEKLFF. V is TRBV2 and J is TRBJ1-4; weak D call: TRBD1 (5 bases). The CDR3 spans 15 residues. V gave up 2 bases and J gave up 8 bases, with 15 bases separating them. The V gene's germline CDR1 is SNHLY and CDR2 FYNNEI.

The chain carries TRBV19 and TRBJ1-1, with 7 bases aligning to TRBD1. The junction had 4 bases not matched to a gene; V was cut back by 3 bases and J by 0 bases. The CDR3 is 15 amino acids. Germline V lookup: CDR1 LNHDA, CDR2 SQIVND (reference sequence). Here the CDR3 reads CASSIRDSLNTEAFF. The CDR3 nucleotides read TGTGCCAGTAGTATCCGGGACAGTCTGAACACTGAAGCTTTCTTT.

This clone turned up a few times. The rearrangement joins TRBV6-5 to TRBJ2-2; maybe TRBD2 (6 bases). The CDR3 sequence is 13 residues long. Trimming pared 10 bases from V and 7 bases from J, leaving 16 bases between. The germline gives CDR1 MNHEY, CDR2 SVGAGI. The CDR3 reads CAIRGEVGGELFF. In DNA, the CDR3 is TGTGCCATCCGCGGGGAGGTCGGCGGGGAGCTGTTTTTT.

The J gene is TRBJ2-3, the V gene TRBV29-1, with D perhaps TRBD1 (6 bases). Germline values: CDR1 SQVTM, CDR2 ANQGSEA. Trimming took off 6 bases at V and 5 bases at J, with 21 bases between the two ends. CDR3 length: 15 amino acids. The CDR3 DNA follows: TGCAGCGTAGGGAGACAGGATTGGTTTCGAGATACGCAGTATTTT. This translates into CSVGRQDWFRDTQYF.

This chain's CDR3 is CASRRDSTYEQYF. CDR3 bases: TGTGCCAGCAGACGGGACAGTACCTACGAGCAGTACTTC. The chain employs TRBV6-5 and TRBJ2-7; TRBD1 matches at 7 bases. This CDR3 region has 13 residues. The germline V gene encodes CDR1 MNHEY and CDR2 SVGAGI. The J segment lost 2 bases and the V segment lost 6 bases, leaving 4 bases of the junction unmatched.

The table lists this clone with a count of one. CDR3 DNA sequence: TGTGCCAGCAGTGAAGCCCCCATGGAGGGACCGAGCTCCTACAATGAGCAGTTCTTC. It is translated as CASSEAPMEGPSSYNEQFF. The J gene is TRBJ2-1, the V gene TRBV2; TRBD2 might be the D (6 bases). V was shortened by 0 bases and J by 0 bases, with 18 bases between the two germline ends. The CDR3 extends over 19 amino acids. CDR1 and CDR2 from the germline V gene are SNHLY and FYNNEI.

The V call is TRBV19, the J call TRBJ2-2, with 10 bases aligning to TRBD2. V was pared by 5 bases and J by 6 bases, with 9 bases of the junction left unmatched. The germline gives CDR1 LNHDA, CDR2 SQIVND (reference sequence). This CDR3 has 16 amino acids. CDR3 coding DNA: TGTGCCAGTAGTCTTAGCGGGGGGCCCCTTTCCGGGGAGCTGTTTTTT. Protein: CASSLSGGPLSGELFF.

The CDR3, as DNA: TGTGCCAGCAGCCCGAGGATCGGGACTAGCGGGGGGTTGCAAGAGACCCAGTACTTC. Residues: CASSPRIGTSGGLQETQYF. The chain has TRBV3-1 (or the pseudogene TRBV3-2) and TRBJ2-5, with 15 bases fitting TRBD2. CDR3 length: 19 residues. V trimming: 4 bases; J trimming: 2 bases; junction bases outside the gene matches: 11. Germline CDR1 LGHDT, CDR2 YNNKEL (reference sequence).

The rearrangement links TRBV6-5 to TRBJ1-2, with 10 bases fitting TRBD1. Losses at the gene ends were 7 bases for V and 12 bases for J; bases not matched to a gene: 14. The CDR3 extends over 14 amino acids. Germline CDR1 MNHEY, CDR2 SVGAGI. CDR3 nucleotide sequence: TGTGCCAGCATCCTGGACAGGGGGATTAGTAGCCACACCTTC. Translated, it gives CASILDRGISSHTF.

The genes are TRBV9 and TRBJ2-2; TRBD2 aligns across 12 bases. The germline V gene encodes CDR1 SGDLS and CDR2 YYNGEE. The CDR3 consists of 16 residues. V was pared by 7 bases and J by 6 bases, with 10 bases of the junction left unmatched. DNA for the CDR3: TGTGCCAGCGGTCTAGCGGGGGGGCCGGGAGCCGGGGAGCTGTTTTTT. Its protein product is CASGLAGGPGAGELFF.

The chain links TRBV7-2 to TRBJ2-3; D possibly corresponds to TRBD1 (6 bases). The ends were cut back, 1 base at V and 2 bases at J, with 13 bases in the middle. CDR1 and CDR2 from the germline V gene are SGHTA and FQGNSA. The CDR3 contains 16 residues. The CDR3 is CASSLEVTGNTDTQYF. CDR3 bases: TGTGCCAGCAGCTTAGAGGTGACAGGTAACACAGATACGCAGTATTTT.

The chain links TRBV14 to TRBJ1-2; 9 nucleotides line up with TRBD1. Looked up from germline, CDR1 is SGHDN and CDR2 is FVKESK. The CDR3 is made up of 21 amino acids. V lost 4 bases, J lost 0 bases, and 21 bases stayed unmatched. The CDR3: CASSPRGGPDRGGPPNYGYTF. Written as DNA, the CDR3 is TGTGCCAGCAGCCCACGTGGGGGCCCAGACAGGGGGGGCCCCCCTAACTATGGCTACACCTTC.

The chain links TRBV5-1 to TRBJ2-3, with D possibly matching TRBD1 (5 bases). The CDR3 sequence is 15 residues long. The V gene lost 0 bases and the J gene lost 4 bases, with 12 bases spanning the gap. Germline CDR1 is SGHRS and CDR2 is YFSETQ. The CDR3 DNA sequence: TGCGCCAGCAGCTTGGTGGGCTCACAGGCAGATACGCAGTATTTT. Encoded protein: CASSLVGSQADTQYF.

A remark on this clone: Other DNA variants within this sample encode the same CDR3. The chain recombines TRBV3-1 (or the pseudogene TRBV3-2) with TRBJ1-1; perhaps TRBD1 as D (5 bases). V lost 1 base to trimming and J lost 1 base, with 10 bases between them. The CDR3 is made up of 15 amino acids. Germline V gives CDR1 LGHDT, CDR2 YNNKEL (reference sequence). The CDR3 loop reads CASSQGWGGNTEAFF. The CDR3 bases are TGTGCCAGCAGCCAAGGTTGGGGGGGGAACACTGAAGCTTTCTTT.

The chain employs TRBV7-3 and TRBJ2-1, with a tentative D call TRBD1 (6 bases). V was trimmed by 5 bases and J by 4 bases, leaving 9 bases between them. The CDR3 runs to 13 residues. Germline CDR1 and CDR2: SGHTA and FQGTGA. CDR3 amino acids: CASSADRYNEQFF. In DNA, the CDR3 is TGTGCCAGCAGCGCGGACAGATACAATGAGCAGTTCTTC.